This T cell receptor beta chain was sequenced in a study of CD8 T cells in Susac syndrome. Reverse transcription used about 0.5 to 1 ug RNA and random hexamers. The method of amplification for TCR beta CDR3 was immunoSEQ multiplex PCR, covering 54 Vbeta and 13 Jbeta. TCRdb processed the immunoSEQ multiplex PCR reads anew with MiXCR; each CDR3 protein has one entry. The sample has some 200,000 distinct CDR3 sequences, approximately 90% seen once; the top ten hold about 0.12%. Control patients had untreated stable or active relapsing-remitting multiple sclerosis by revised McDonald criteria. TEMRA cells were FACS-enriched, and CD8+ and CD4+ T cells were isolated negatively. With 1 base removed from V and 7 bases from J, the gap between germline ends came to 23 bases. The CDR3 spans 18 residues. Germline CDR1 is SGHRS and CDR2 is YFSETQ.

Sequenced: CD8+ T cells from PBMCs. V is TRBV5-1 and J is TRBJ1-4, with a weak D call TRBD1 (5 bases). The sequence was collected from a human donor with multiple sclerosis. The CDR3 DNA is TGCGCCAGCAGCTTGTTGGGGGTCCCGACAGTCCGCCTTGAAAAACTGTTTTTT. Translated: CASSLLGVPTVRLEKLFF.